This TCR beta chain was sequenced for a study of blood T cell repertoires in COVID-19. Whole-study context: Collection of acute and convalescent COVID-19 samples took place in the United States, Italy and Spain.

Original analysis: Scientists estimated how many nucleated cells there were by amplifying reference gene primers. This table comes from immunoSEQ multiplex PCR, and its TCRdb copy is limited to in-frame clones, with some not included. V and J calls and clone size come straight from that table; D and trimming were deduced from the DNA. The table records roughly 50,000 clones, approximately 89% of them present only once. This CDR3 region has 14 residues. Per germline, CDR1 SGHRS and CDR2 YFSETQ. V was pared by 5 bases and J by 0 bases, with 4 bases of the junction left unmatched. The chain links TRBV5-1 to TRBJ2-7; 8 nucleotides line up with TRBD2. The origin of this receptor is a woman aged 55-69 years with active COVID-19. Material for sequencing was peripheral blood. CDR3: CASRRTSSSYEQYF. In DNA, the CDR3 is TGCGCCAGCAGACGGACTAGCAGCTCCTACGAGCAGTACTTC.